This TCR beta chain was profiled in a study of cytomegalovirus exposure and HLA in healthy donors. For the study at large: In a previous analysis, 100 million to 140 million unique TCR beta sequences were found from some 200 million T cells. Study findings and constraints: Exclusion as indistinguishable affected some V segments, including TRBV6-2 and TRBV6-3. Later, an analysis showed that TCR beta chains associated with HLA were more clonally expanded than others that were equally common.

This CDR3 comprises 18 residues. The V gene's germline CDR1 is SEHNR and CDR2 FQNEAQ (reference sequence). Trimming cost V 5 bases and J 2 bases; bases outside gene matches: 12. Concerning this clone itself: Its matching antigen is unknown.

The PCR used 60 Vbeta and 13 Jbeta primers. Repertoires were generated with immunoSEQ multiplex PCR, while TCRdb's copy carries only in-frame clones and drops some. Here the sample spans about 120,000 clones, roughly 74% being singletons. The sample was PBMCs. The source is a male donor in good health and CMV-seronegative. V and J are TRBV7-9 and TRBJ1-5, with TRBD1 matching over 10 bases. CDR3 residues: CASSPHRGQGDGNQPQHF. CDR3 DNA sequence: TGTGCCAGCAGCCCACACCGCGGACAGGGGGATGGCAATCAGCCCCAGCATTTT.